This T cell receptor beta chain was sequenced during a study of neoadjuvant anti-PD-1 for oral cavity cancer (dated by TCRdb to about 2021). Turning to the overall study: Before undergoing curative-intent surgical resection, most patients got three to four biweekly nivolumab doses at 3 mg/kg. Patients who did not progress were given a fourth nivolumab dose at about day 43 and had definitive surgical resection on days 50-56. A roughly 32% response rate was observed in the parent correlative cohort, in which around 13 patients were included. Patients with complete response, partial response or stable disease by RECIST 1.1 were defined as responders, whereas patients with progression were defined as non-responders. Overall study results and their limits: Higher pretreatment blood Treg/Th17 ratios correlated with higher pretreatment blood TCRbeta clonality and lower post-treatment tumor TCRbeta clonality. Within PBMCs, T cell clonality (Gini index) was significantly higher in non-responders than responders after neoadjuvant nivolumab. Only a few patients per response group were included in the TCR analyses, and the authors called for validation in larger cohorts.

Interpreted using the paper, the time point label stands for: before neoadjuvant nivolumab. Patients were newly diagnosed with stage II-IVA oral cavity squamous cell carcinoma and had received no prior systemic or radiation treatment. The cohort consisted of patients with HPV-negative, locally advanced oral cavity squamous cell carcinoma. No culture maintenance or expansion was done, as the peripheral blood mononuclear cells went straight to analysis. Samples came from a longitudinal correlative study of a single-arm phase II trial of neoadjuvant nivolumab in oral cavity squamous cell carcinoma. Genomic DNA-based TCRbeta sequencing was performed on subject-matched pre- and post-treatment PBMCs and tumors from three responders and three non-responders. Peripheral blood mononuclear cells were collected before nivolumab treatment and again after treatment, at the time of surgery. Genomic DNA was isolated from PBMCs using the Maxwell RSC DNA from Cells kit.

For deep sequencing, PBMC libraries mostly used around 470 ng of input genomic DNA, with six replicates for each sample. The immunoSEQ hsTCRbeta kit was used to prepare TCRbeta libraries, following the manufacturer's instructions. An Illumina NovaSeq 6000 S4 flow cell was used to sequence the final libraries, which had first been combined to 3 nM. The paper's processing steps were these. Raw data preprocessing and quality control were performed with the immunoSEQ Analyzer. The analysis was restricted to productive rearrangements, with each unique CDR3 amino acid sequence defining a clonotype. Repertoire clonality was estimated as the Gini-Simpson index, computed with the R package tcR. Gini indices were compared with Student's t test, and associations with tumor size change were assessed by Pearson correlation. TCRdb took this table from immuneACCESS and kept in-frame rearrangements with V and J called. Such tables lack part of the clones; where checked against another copy, unresolved V genes explain under half of the gap, and the rest is unexplained. The V and J calls and clone size come from that table; D and trimming were worked out from the DNA. The sample yields about 15,000 clones; roughly three quarters were counted once. The ten largest clonotypes hold about 3% of the sample.

On this clone: The antigen it recognizes is unknown. The sample holds no much larger clone one base away, and base qualities are not on file.

This TCR came from a person aged 40-85 years with oral cavity squamous cell carcinoma. The source was PBMCs, collected before nivolumab (anti-PD-1) treatment.

The DNA reads TGTGCCAGTCAGACAGGGTCAGGGCGTGAAAAACTGTTTTTT. This encodes CASQTGSGREKLFF. The sequence is built from TRBV19 and TRBJ1-4; 7 central bases correspond to TRBD1. The CDR3 covers 14 residues, taking in both the cysteine and the phenylalanine. CDR3 DNA is the only sequence kept; it has 42 bases, read in frame from the first base. V is cut back by 8 bases and J by 7 bases, with 10 bases in the junction unmatched. As encoded in the germline V gene (reference sequence), CDR1 is LNHDA while CDR2 is SQIVND.